The 18 T cell receptor beta chains presented below share a single source sample, sequenced in a study of Graves' ophthalmopathy and Graves' hyperthyroidism. For repertoire sequencing, the TCR beta CDR3 regions were amplified from RNA transcripts. A first-round RT-PCR used HTBI primers, followed by a second-round multiplex PCR. TCRdb re-called the multiplex PCR reads with MiXCR, one entry per CDR3 protein. Of hundreds of thousands of distinct CDR3 sequences in the sample, around 40% were seen once. What was sequenced was peripheral blood. The origin of the receptors is an adult man with Graves' ophthalmopathy.

This clonotype has a count of ten or more. The chain is built from TRBV2 and TRBJ1-2, with no clear D. CDR1 and CDR2 (germline): SNHLY, FYNNEI. V was trimmed by 10 bases and J by 1 base, leaving 7 bases between them. The CDR3 runs 11 residues. CDR3 bases: TGTGCCACCGGTGATAACTATGGCTACACCTTC. Protein: CATGDNYGYTF.

This clonotype was detected ten times or more. The chain has TRBV10-3 and TRBJ2-6; tentatively, D is TRBD1 (6 bases). This CDR3 is 15 amino acids long. Germline CDR1 reads ENHRY; CDR2 reads SYGVKD. V shed 8 bases and J shed 0 bases, with 11 bases lying between them. CDR3 region: CAIGGHNSGANVLTF. CDR3 coding DNA: TGTGCCATCGGGGGACATAACTCTGGGGCCAACGTCCTGACTTTC.

Ten or more counts support this clonotype. V usage is TRBV20-1 and J usage is TRBJ1-6; weak D call: TRBD1 (5 bases). V was trimmed by 2 bases and J by 11 bases, leaving 19 bases between them. This CDR3 has 15 amino acids. Germline assignment: CDR1 DFQATT and CDR2 SNEGSKA (reference sequence). The CDR3 DNA reads as TGCAGTGCTAGACCCCCCAGGGCCGGCGGGGCACCCCTCCACTTT. Translating it yields CSARPPRAGGAPLHF.

A single count supports this clonotype. The chain has TRBV20-1 and TRBJ2-5, with 14 nucleotides matching TRBD2. TRBJ2-7 matches the DNA end more closely, so the J call is doubtful. CDR1 DFQATT and CDR2 SNEGSKA come from the germline V gene (reference sequence). The CDR3 contains 16 residues. The CDR3 bases are TGCAGTGCGAATGGACTAGCGGGGGGATCTACCTACGAGCAGTACTTC. Translating gives CSANGLAGGSTYEQYF.

On this clonotype: A read error may account for a junction end that differs from germline. The chain has TRBV10-3 and TRBJ1-5; perhaps TRBD1 as D (5 bases). This CDR3 comprises 14 residues. Germline V gives CDR1 ENHRY, CDR2 SYGVKD. The CDR3 DNA sequence: TGTGCCAGCAGTGAATTACAGGCGGATCAGCCCCAGCATTTT. It is translated as CASSELQADQPQHF.

This clonotype has a handful of counts. The chain recombines TRBV9 with TRBJ2-7; the D gene is possibly TRBD1 (5 bases). Trimming shortened V by 1 base and J by 6 bases, and 11 bases separated the two germline ends. The CDR3 has 13 residues. Germline lookup yields CDR1 SGDLS and CDR2 YYNGEE. The DNA of the CDR3 is TGTGCCAGCAGCGTAACAGGCATAGGCGAGCAGTACTTC. Translating it yields CASSVTGIGEQYF.

The chain has TRBV6-6 and TRBJ1-2, with 7 bases identical to TRBD1. J gave up 3 bases and V 4 bases, and 11 bases lay outside the gene matches. The germline CDR1 and CDR2 sequences are MNHNY and SVGAGI (reference sequence). CDR3 length: 16 residues. The DNA for the CDR3 is TGTGCCAGCAGTTCGAGCAGGGGGGATTCAGACTATGGCTACACCTTC. It is translated as CASSSSRGDSDYGYTF.

This clonotype was recorded a few times. The chain recombines TRBV7-2 with TRBJ2-2; D gene unclear. Looked up from germline, CDR1 is SGHTA and CDR2 is FQGNSA. V lost 1 base to trimming and J lost 6 bases, with 9 bases between them. This CDR3 is built from 14 residues. CDR3 sequence (DNA): TGTGCCAGCAGCTTAGATCGAGTTTCCGGGGAGCTGTTTTTT. Amino acid sequence: CASSLDRVSGELFF.

This clonotype has at least ten counts. The chain links TRBV7-2 to TRBJ2-7; a possible D gene is TRBD2 (5 bases). This CDR3 is 13 amino acids long. Germline CDR1 reads SGHTA; CDR2 reads FQGNSA. Trimming removed 5 bases from V and 4 bases from J, with 12 bases in between. The CDR3 region is CASSLRTVYEQYF. In nucleotides, the CDR3 is TGTGCCAGCAGCCTACGGACTGTTTACGAGCAGTACTTC.

The chain has TRBV5-8 and TRBJ2-5, with 7 nucleotides matching TRBD1. Unmatched junction bases numbered 8, after V lost 1 base and J lost 5 bases. The CDR3 consists of 15 residues. The germline V gene encodes CDR1 SGHTS and CDR2 YDEGEE. The CDR3 loop reads CASSLRGVGQETQYF. The CDR3 region has the DNA TGTGCCAGCAGCTTGCGAGGGGTGGGACAGGAGACCCAGTACTTC. Full variable domain (rest looked up from reference TRBV5-8 and TRBJ2-5): EAGVTQSPTHLIKTRGQQATLRCSPISGHTSVYWYQQALGLGLQFLLWYDEGEERNRGNFPPRFSGRQFPNYSSELNVNALELEDSALYLCASSLRGVGQETQYFGPGTRLLVL.

With regard to this clonotype: The junction and the germline gene differ at one end; a read error may be behind it. The chain couples TRBV7-9 to TRBJ2-7, with D hard to call. This CDR3 contains 16 residues. Germline V gene sequence: CDR1 SEHNR, CDR2 FQNEAQ (reference sequence). CDR3 loop: CTSSLVSDGNSYEQYF. The CDR3 DNA sequence: TGTACCAGCAGCTTAGTCTCGGACGGAAACTCCTACGAGCAGTACTTC.

This clonotype was counted between two and nine times. V is TRBV20-1 and J is TRBJ1-2; D ambiguous. The CDR3 has 13 amino acids. Germline V gives CDR1 DFQATT, CDR2 SNEGSKA (reference sequence). The V end was cut by 7 bases, the J end by 8 bases, with 20 bases between. The CDR3 bases are TGCAGTGATCCACAGAAAATTGCGGAGGGCTACACCTTC. It yields the protein CSDPQKIAEGYTF.

With regard to this clonotype: A much bigger clone sits one base away, suggesting this may be a read error. The rearrangement joins TRBV29-1 to TRBJ2-7; 10 bases fit TRBD2. The V and J ends lost 5 bases and 5 bases, in that order; junction bases with no gene match: 3. CDR1 is SQVTM, CDR2 ANQGSEA, per germline. The length of the CDR3 is 12 residues. This CDR3 is CSVRLAGDEQYF. The CDR3 DNA reads as TGCAGCGTTCGTCTAGCGGGAGACGAGCAGTACTTC.

The gene calls are TRBV6-6 and TRBJ2-7; D might be TRBD1 or TRBD2, each matching 5 bases. CDR1 is MNHNY, CDR2 SVGAGI, per germline (reference sequence). The V gene lost 1 base and the J gene lost 6 bases, with 13 bases spanning the gap. This CDR3 contains 14 residues. DNA of the CDR3: TGTGCCAGCAGTTACTTAGGGGACCCAGCCGAGCAGTACTTC. Its protein is CASSYLGDPAEQYF.

This clonotype showed up many times. This chain joins TRBV2 and TRBJ1-2; D is unclear. This CDR3 spans 13 amino acids. The germline V gene encodes CDR1 SNHLY and CDR2 FYNNEI. V lost 4 bases to trimming and J lost 5 bases, with 11 bases between them. CDR3 in amino acids: CASSVSRQYGYTF. The CDR3 DNA is TGTGCCAGCAGTGTTTCTAGACAATATGGCTACACCTTC.

This clonotype was seen at least ten times. The gene calls are TRBV12-3 or TRBV12-4 and TRBJ1-2; D gene unclear. The CDR3 sequence is 14 residues long. Trimming stripped 3 bases from V and 5 bases from J, with 13 bases between. The CDR3 DNA follows: TGTGCCAGCAGTTTTAAGGGCGTAGGGTATGGCTACACCTTC. It specifies CASSFKGVGYGYTF.

This clonotype has ten or more counts. V is TRBV15 and J is TRBJ2-7; 8 bases agree with TRBD1. Germline V gives CDR1 LNHNV, CDR2 YYDKDF (reference sequence). The V gene end was trimmed by 1 base and the J gene end by 0 bases; junction bases not matched to a gene: 2. This CDR3 contains 15 residues. CDR3 nucleotides: TGTGCCACCAGCAGAGGGACAGGGAGCTCCTACGAGCAGTACTTC. It codes for CATSRGTGSSYEQYF.

This clonotype was found a few times. The chain combines TRBV29-1 with TRBJ2-5; 15 bases are a match to TRBD2. Trimming at V came to 7 bases and at J to 4 bases, leaving 1 base not matched to a gene. Germline CDR1 reads SQVTM; CDR2 reads ANQGSEA. This CDR3 has 13 amino acids. For the CDR3, the DNA is TGCAGCGGGGGACTAGCGGGAGGAGAGACCCAGTACTTC. Translated: CSGGLAGGETQYF.